A selection of T cell receptor beta chains follows, all from one sample in a study of post-analysis software for immune sequencing data. TCRdb called the PCR reads again in MiXCR, with one record for every CDR3 protein. The sample has 350,000 to 500,000 distinct CDR3 sequences; approximately 39% are singletons. Material: blood. The receptors originated from a girl between 2 and 10 years old with multiple sclerosis. The CDR3 runs from the conserved cysteine through the conserved F or W. D genes are given only for firm matches. Not all rows give a size; the values are once, few, many and, for expanded clones, a class.

>TRBV20-1|TRBJ1-1|TRBD1|.
TGCAGTGCCCAAGGCGGGACAGCAATGAACACTGAAGCTTTCTTT
CSAQGGTAMNTEAFF
>TRBV7-2|TRBJ2-5|TRBD2|.
TGTGCCAGCAGCTTAGTTCTAGCGGGAGGAGGGGAGACCCAGTACTTC
CASSLVLAGGGETQYF
>TRBV5-1|TRBJ2-1|TRBD2|.
TGCGCCAGCAGCTCGCGGGGGGGAGATTACAATGAGCAGTTCTTC
CASSSRGGDYNEQFF
>TRBV6-6|TRBJ1-6|TRBD1|few
TGTGCCAGCAGAGGGACAGCGGATTCACCCCTCCACTTT
CASRGTADSPLHF
>TRBV12-5|TRBJ2-7|TRBD2|many
TGTGCTAGTGGGTTGACTAGCGGGAAACCCTACGAGCAGTACTTC
CASGLTSGKPYEQYF
>TRBV5-1|TRBJ2-5|TRBD2|few
TGCGCCAGCAGCACACGACTAGCCCCAAGGCAAGAGACCCAGTACTTC
CASSTRLAPRQETQYF
>TRBV3-1|TRBJ1-2|.|.
TGTGCCAGCAGCCCCTTGGTGAACGGTGGCTATGGCTACACCTTC
CASSPLVNGGYGYTF
>TRBV29-1|TRBJ2-6|TRBD1|few
TGCAGCGTTAAAGGGACAGCCGTTCGAGGGGCCAACGTCCTGACTTTC
CSVKGTAVRGANVLTF
>TRBV12-3/TRBV12-4|TRBJ2-2|.|.
TGTGCCAGCAGCTTTGTTATGTATTCCGGGGAGCTGTTTTTT
CASSFVMYSGELFF
>TRBV7-2|TRBJ2-5|.|few
TGTGCCAGCAGCGTACAGGGATCGGGGGAGACCCAGTACTTC
CASSVQGSGETQYF
>TRBV25-1|TRBJ2-7|TRBD1|.
TGTGCCAGCAGTACCTCCCGGACAGGGAAACACGAGCAGTACTTC
CASSTSRTGKHEQYF
>TRBV20-1|TRBJ2-7|.|.
TGCAGTGCTAGGGCAGGGATATACGAGCAGTACTTC
CSARAGIYEQYF
>TRBV15|TRBJ2-5|TRBD1|few
TGTGCCACCAGCCTAAGGGACAGGGGGCGCGAGGAGACCCAGTACTTC
CATSLRDRGREETQYF
>TRBV6-2/TRBV6-3|TRBJ2-7|.|.
TGTGCCAGCATCGCCAGGCGTTTTACCTACGAGCAGTACTTC
CASIARRFTYEQYF
>TRBV20-1|TRBJ2-1|.|.
TGCAGTGCTAGAAAGGTCCTAGGGAATGAGCAGTTCTTC
CSARKVLGNEQFF
>TRBV3-1|TRBJ2-1|TRBD1|.
TGTGCCAGCAGCCACCCGGACAGGGGTCGAGCTTACAATGAGCAGTTCTTC
CASSHPDRGRAYNEQFF
>TRBV10-3|TRBJ1-1|TRBD1|.
TGTGCCATCAGTGAAATACAGGGGTCCCCTGAAGCTTTCTTT
CAISEIQGSPEAFF
>TRBV20-1|TRBJ2-7|.|.
TGCAGTGAAGGGTCGGCGCCTAGCGAGAGTCTTATCTACGAGCAGTACTTC
CSEGSAPSESLIYEQYF
>TRBV6-5|TRBJ2-5|.|few
TGTGCCAGCAGTTACTCGGGGGGCCCGCCGGAGACCCAGTACTTC
CASSYSGGPPETQYF
>TRBV28|TRBJ2-1|.|.
TGTGCCAGCAGCCTTAAAGGGAGACCCTACAATGAGCAGTTCTTC
CASSLKGRPYNEQFF
>TRBV7-8|TRBJ2-7|TRBD2|few
TGTGCCAGCAGCCCCCCAGCGGGACTTCGTCGCGCCGAGCAGTACTTC
CASSPPAGLRRAEQYF
>TRBV28|TRBJ2-7|.|few
TGTGCCAGCACTTACCCTGGGCATCGTTTCGAGCAGTACTTC
CASTYPGHRFEQYF
>TRBV7-9|TRBJ1-6|.|.
TGTGCCAGCACCCCGCCCGGGGGAACATCACCCCTCCACTTT
CASTPPGGTSPLHF
>TRBV12-5|TRBJ1-5|TRBD1|.
TGTGCTAGTGGTTTACATTCGGACAGGGTTGGTAGCAATCAGCCCCAGCATTTT
CASGLHSDRVGSNQPQHF
>TRBV7-2|TRBJ1-1|.|.
TGTGCCACTGATATGGGGGGTAAGAACACTGAAGCTTTCTTT
CATDMGGKNTEAFF
>TRBV20-1|TRBJ2-7|TRBD2|.
TGCAGTGCTAGGCTACTAGCGGGGAGGGATTACGAGCAGTACTTC
CSARLLAGRDYEQYF
>TRBV10-2|TRBJ2-5|.|.
TGCGCCAGCAGTGATTCGACTCGCGGGACCCAGTACTTC
CASSDSTRGTQYF
>TRBV7-9|TRBJ1-2|.|.
TGTGCCAGCAGCTCCCCAAACCGGACAGCAATCTATGGCTACACCTTC
CASSSPNRTAIYGYTF
>TRBV28|TRBJ2-4|TRBD1|.
TGTGCCAGCAGTTTGGGGACAGTCAATGTAGCCAAAAGCATTCAGTACTTC
CASSLGTVNVAKSIQYF
>TRBV28|TRBJ1-5|.|.
TGTGCCAGCAGTTTAGTCCAGGGGAATCAGCCCCAGCATTTT
CASSLVQGNQPQHF
>TRBV28|TRBJ2-3|TRBD1|.
TGTGCCAGCAGTTTTCTAACAGGGGGAATCACAGATACGCAGTATTTT
CASSFLTGGITDTQYF
>TRBV20-1|TRBJ2-5|TRBD1|.
TGCAGTGCTAGACTGGACAGGGGAGAGACCCAGTACTTC
CSARLDRGETQYF
>TRBV2|TRBJ2-1|.|few
TGTGCCAGCCAGCCGCGAACCTCCTACAATGAGCAGTTCTTC
CASQPRTSYNEQFF
>TRBV6-5|TRBJ2-2|.|.
TGTGCCAGCAGTTACGGGAGTCCAGCGGAGTCGAACACCGGGGAGCTGTTTTTT
CASSYGSPAESNTGELFF
>TRBV20-1|TRBJ1-2|.|.
TGCAGTGCTAGACTGGACAGTTATGGCTACACCTTC
CSARLDSYGYTF
>TRBV4-2|TRBJ2-3|.|.
TGTGCCAGCAGCCAAGAATTCCTAGCTGGCACAGATACGCAGTATTTT
CASSQEFLAGTDTQYF
>TRBV12-3/TRBV12-4|TRBJ2-1|.|few
TGTGCCAGCAGTTCACAGACCCGGCCCCTGTACAATGAGCAGTTCTTC
CASSSQTRPLYNEQFF
>TRBV27|TRBJ1-4|TRBD1|.
TGTGCCAGCAGTTTAATTGGACAGGGAAGTGAAAAACTGTTTTTT
CASSLIGQGSEKLFF
>TRBV12-3/TRBV12-4|TRBJ1-5|.|.
TGTGCCAGCAGTTTAGGAGGCGGGAGGGGAGATCAGCCCCAGCATTTT
CASSLGGGRGDQPQHF
>TRBV5-1|TRBJ2-1|.|.
TGCGCCAGCAGCAATCGCTACAATGAGCAGTTCTTC
CASSNRYNEQFF
>TRBV20-1|TRBJ2-1|.|few
TGCAGTGCCTCCGGGCGGCGGAGTGACAATGAGCAGTTCTTC
CSASGRRSDNEQFF
>TRBV6-2/TRBV6-3|TRBJ1-2|TRBD1|few
TGTGCCAGCAGTTGGGACAGAGTCTATGGCTACACCTTC
CASSWDRVYGYTF
>TRBV5-1|TRBJ1-5|.|.
TGCGCCAGCAGCTACGAGGGACGGCGGAATCAGCCCCAGCATTTT
CASSYEGRRNQPQHF
>TRBV7-2|TRBJ1-2|.|few
TGTGCCAGCAGCCCCCAGGTCCTTGAGTACTATGGCTACACCTTC
CASSPQVLEYYGYTF
>TRBV6-1|TRBJ2-5|.|few
TGTGCCGGAGGGACGGTACAAGAGACCCAGTACTTC
CAGGTVQETQYF
>TRBV4-2|TRBJ2-1|.|few
TGTGCCAGCAGCCAATCGGGTGAGCAGTTCTTC
CASSQSGEQFF
>TRBV20-1|TRBJ2-7|.|.
TGCAGTGCCCATTCTCCGGGCCGGTCCTACGAGCAGTACTTC
CSAHSPGRSYEQYF
>TRBV20-1|TRBJ2-1|TRBD1|.
TGCAGTGCTGACAGGGGCCATGAGCAGTTCTTC
CSADRGHEQFF
>TRBV4-3|TRBJ1-5|.|.
TGCGCCAGCAGCCAAGTAGGGAGACAGCCCCAGCATTTT
CASSQVGRQPQHF
>TRBV5-1|TRBJ2-1|TRBD1|.
TGCGCCAGCAGCGCCGGACCGGGACAGGGGGCGCGGGGTGGGCAGTTCTTC
CASSAGPGQGARGGQFF
>TRBV28|TRBJ1-5|TRBD1|.
TGTGCCAGCAGTCTACTACTGACAGGGACAAACAATCAGCCCCAGCATTTT
CASSLLLTGTNNQPQHF
>TRBV12-3/TRBV12-4|TRBJ2-5|TRBD2|.
TGTGCCAGCAGTCCACTAGCGGGAGGGCCTGGAGAGACCCAGTACTTC
CASSPLAGGPGETQYF
>TRBV20-1|TRBJ2-5|TRBD2|few
TGCAGTGCTAACAGACTAGCGGGCTCCTTCGGGCAAGAGACCCAGTACTTC
CSANRLAGSFGQETQYF
>TRBV25-1|TRBJ1-2|.|.
TGTGCCAGCAGTGAGATCGGAACAGGCTTATATGGCTACACCTTC
CASSEIGTGLYGYTF